The clone carrying this T cell receptor (beta chain) was seen at least ten times. Its antigen is not identified. The DNA ends 3 residues before the CDR3 does, and the rest of the CDR3 is filled in from the germline J gene. Replacement immunoglobulin had been given to every CVID subject for at least one year. Blood samples were heparinized, roughly 4.5 to 8.5 ml per donor. The data derive from a study of T cell clonality in common variable immunodeficiency. Measured with immunoSEQ multiplex PCR; TCRdb has only the in-frame clones, and not every one. This sample carries 20,000 to 25,000 clones, none of them present only once. The germline V gene has CDR1 SGHTA and CDR2 FQGTGA. After removal of 5 bases from V and 9 bases from J, the junction contained 8 bases not matched to a gene. The CDR3 length is 15 residues. Overall study findings and caveats: CVID subjects showed higher TCRbeta clonality than healthy controls. Common variable immunodeficiency TCR beta sequences reportedly had fewer deletions and N-nucleotide insertions.

This sequence was found in a human donor with common variable immunodeficiency. The chain recombines TRBV7-3 with TRBJ2-1; the match to TRBD1 covers 12 bases. Specimen: peripheral blood mononuclear cells. Partial CDR3 DNA: TGTGCCAGCAGCCCCCGGGACAGGGGGCTATTTGAG. Its translation is CASSPRDRGLFE. The whole CDR3 protein reads CASSPRDRGLFEQFF.